Listed below are T cell receptor beta chains from one sample, sequenced in a study of T cells in Graves' hyperthyroidism and ophthalmopathy. TCRdb itself ran the multiplex PCR reads through MiXCR, one entry per CDR3 protein. The profile shows about 380,000 distinct CDR3 sequences, about 14% of them singletons. The specimen was blood. These receptors originate from a man aged 25 to 45 with Graves' hyperthyroidism that later progressed to Graves' ophthalmopathy. Both conserved end residues are part of each CDR3. A D gene is named only where the DNA matches it firmly. The size field is filled for only some rows; it gives once, few, many or a size class.

V gene: TRBV12-3/TRBV12-4
D gene: -
clone size: -
J gene: TRBJ2-5
CDR3 DNA: TGTGCCAGCAGTTTTGGGCAGCTCCAAGAGACCCAGTACTTC
CDR3 protein: CASSFGQLQETQYF

V gene: TRBV29-1
D gene: -
clone size: many
J gene: TRBJ2-3
CDR3 DNA: TGCAGCGTGAACTATGGCTACACAGATACGCAGTATTTT
CDR3 protein: CSVNYGYTDTQYF

V gene: TRBV29-1
D gene: TRBD1
clone size: many
J gene: TRBJ1-2
CDR3 DNA: TGCAGCGTTGTAGTGGGACAGCTCTATGGCTACACCTTC
CDR3 protein: CSVVVGQLYGYTF

V gene: TRBV20-1
D gene: -
clone size: few
J gene: TRBJ2-3
CDR3 DNA: TGCAGTGCTCTTTCGGATACGCAGTATTTT
CDR3 protein: CSALSDTQYF

V gene: TRBV6-1
D gene: TRBD1
clone size: -
J gene: TRBJ2-1
CDR3 DNA: TGTGCCAGCAGTGAAGCGCAGGGGGACCCCCCGTTCTTC
CDR3 protein: CASSEAQGDPPFF

V gene: TRBV7-6
D gene: -
clone size: -
J gene: TRBJ2-3
CDR3 DNA: TGTGCCGCAGCTTCTCGGGCCTTAATCACAGATACGCAGTATTTT
CDR3 protein: CAAASRALITDTQYF

V gene: TRBV5-5
D gene: -
clone size: many
J gene: TRBJ1-1
CDR3 DNA: TGTGCCAGCAGCTTGGCCGGGGGTGTAATAAATGAAGCTTTCTTT
CDR3 protein: CASSLAGGVINEAFF

V gene: TRBV2
D gene: -
clone size: many
J gene: TRBJ2-1
CDR3 DNA: TGTGCCAGCAGGGACCCGGGGGAGCAGTTCTTC
CDR3 protein: CASRDPGEQFF

V gene: TRBV6-4
D gene: -
clone size: -
J gene: TRBJ1-6
CDR3 DNA: TGTGCCAGGACAGTCAAGGATAATTCACCCCTCCACTTT
CDR3 protein: CARTVKDNSPLHF

V gene: TRBV7-8
D gene: TRBD2
clone size: few
J gene: TRBJ2-2
CDR3 DNA: TGTGCCAGCCACCGGGGCAGGGAGGGTTTGGGCGGGGAGCTGTTTTTT
CDR3 protein: CASHRGREGLGGELFF

V gene: TRBV19
D gene: TRBD1
clone size: -
J gene: TRBJ1-1
CDR3 DNA: TGTGCCAGTAGTTCCGGACAGGGTCAGGCTGAAGCTTTCTTT
CDR3 protein: CASSSGQGQAEAFF

V gene: TRBV28
D gene: TRBD1
clone size: many
J gene: TRBJ1-3
CDR3 DNA: TGTGCCAGCAGGTCACCGGGACAGGTCCTCTCTGGAAACACCATATATTTT
CDR3 protein: CASRSPGQVLSGNTIYF

V gene: TRBV27
D gene: -
clone size: many
J gene: TRBJ1-5
CDR3 DNA: TGTGCCAGCAGTAAGGATCGCAATCAGCCCCAGCATTTT
CDR3 protein: CASSKDRNQPQHF

V gene: TRBV7-9
D gene: -
clone size: -
J gene: TRBJ1-3
CDR3 DNA: TGTGCCAGCAGCCCAAGGGGCCGCTCTGGAAACACCATATATTTT
CDR3 protein: CASSPRGRSGNTIYF

V gene: TRBV6-1
D gene: TRBD1
clone size: many
J gene: TRBJ1-6
CDR3 DNA: TGTGCCAGCAGTAGACAGACAGGGACCTCACCCCTCCACTTT
CDR3 protein: CASSRQTGTSPLHF

V gene: TRBV4-1
D gene: -
clone size: many
J gene: TRBJ1-1
CDR3 DNA: TGCGCCAGCAGCCAAACGGGAACCGGAGCTTTCTTT
CDR3 protein: CASSQTGTGAFF

V gene: TRBV6-1
D gene: -
clone size: many
J gene: TRBJ2-3
CDR3 DNA: TGTGCCAGCAGTGAAACTGGTGGGAGCGCAGATACGCAGTATTTT
CDR3 protein: CASSETGGSADTQYF

V gene: TRBV5-1
D gene: -
clone size: -
J gene: TRBJ2-7
CDR3 DNA: TGCGCCAGCAGCTTGGGGATTTGGGGGTACGAGCAGTACTTC
CDR3 protein: CASSLGIWGYEQYF

V gene: TRBV7-2
D gene: TRBD2
clone size: many
J gene: TRBJ2-4
CDR3 DNA: TGTGCCAGCAGCCCTATAGCGGGGGGGGGGGGCATTCAGTACTTC
CDR3 protein: CASSPIAGGGGIQYF

V gene: TRBV11-3
D gene: -
clone size: -
J gene: TRBJ2-7
CDR3 DNA: TGTGCCAGCAACCAAATTTACAGGGATTCCTACGAGCAGTACTTC
CDR3 protein: CASNQIYRDSYEQYF

V gene: TRBV30
D gene: -
clone size: many
J gene: TRBJ1-2
CDR3 DNA: TGTGCCTCGCTAAGGGGGGCCTATGGCTACACCTTC
CDR3 protein: CASLRGAYGYTF

V gene: TRBV7-9
D gene: -
clone size: -
J gene: TRBJ1-5
CDR3 DNA: TGTGCCAGCAGCTTAGGGCGGGCGTTCGAGCCCCAGCATTTT
CDR3 protein: CASSLGRAFEPQHF

V gene: TRBV6-1
D gene: -
clone size: -
J gene: TRBJ2-2
CDR3 DNA: TGTGCCAGCAGTCGCCGGACAGTGAACACCGGGGAGCTGTTTTTT
CDR3 protein: CASSRRTVNTGELFF

V gene: TRBV7-9
D gene: TRBD2
clone size: many
J gene: TRBJ2-3
CDR3 DNA: TGTGCCAGCAGCTTAGCGGTCGGACTAGCGGTATGGTTCACAGATACGCAGTATTTT
CDR3 protein: CASSLAVGLAVWFTDTQYF

V gene: TRBV11-3
D gene: -
clone size: -
J gene: TRBJ1-6
CDR3 DNA: TGTGCCAGCGCTCCAGGGCAAGGCTATAATTCACCCCTCCACTTT
CDR3 protein: CASAPGQGYNSPLHF